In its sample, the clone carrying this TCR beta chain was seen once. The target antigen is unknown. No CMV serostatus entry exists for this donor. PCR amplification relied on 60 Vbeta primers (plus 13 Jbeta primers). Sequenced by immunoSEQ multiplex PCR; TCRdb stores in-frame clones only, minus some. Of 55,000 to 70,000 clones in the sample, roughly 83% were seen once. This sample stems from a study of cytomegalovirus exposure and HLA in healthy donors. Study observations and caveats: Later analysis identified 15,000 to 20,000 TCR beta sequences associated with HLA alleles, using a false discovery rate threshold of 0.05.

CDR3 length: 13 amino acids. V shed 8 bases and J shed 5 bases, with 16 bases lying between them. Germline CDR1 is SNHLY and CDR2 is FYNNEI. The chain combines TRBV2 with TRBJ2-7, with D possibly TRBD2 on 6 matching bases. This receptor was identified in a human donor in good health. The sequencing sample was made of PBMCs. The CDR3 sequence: CASSKWGGHEQYF. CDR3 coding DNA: TGTGCCAGCTCCAAATGGGGAGGCCACGAGCAGTACTTC. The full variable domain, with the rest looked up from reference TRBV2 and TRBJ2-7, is EPEVTQTPSHQVTQMGQEVILRCVPISNHLYFYWYRQILGQKVEFLVSFYNNEISEKSEIFDDQFSVERPDGSNFTLKIRSTKLEDSAMYFCASSKWGGHEQYFGPGTRLTVT.